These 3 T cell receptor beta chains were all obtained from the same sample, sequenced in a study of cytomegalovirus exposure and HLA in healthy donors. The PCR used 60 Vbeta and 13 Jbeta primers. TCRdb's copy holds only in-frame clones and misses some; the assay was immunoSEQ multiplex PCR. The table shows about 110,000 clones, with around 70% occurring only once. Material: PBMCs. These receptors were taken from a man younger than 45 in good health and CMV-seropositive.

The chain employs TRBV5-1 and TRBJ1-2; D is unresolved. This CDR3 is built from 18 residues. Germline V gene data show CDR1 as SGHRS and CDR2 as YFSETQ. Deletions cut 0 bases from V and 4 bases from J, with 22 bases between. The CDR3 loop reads CASSLAPVDRRGFYGYTF. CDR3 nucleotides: TGCGCCAGCAGCTTGGCCCCCGTCGACCGTAGAGGATTCTATGGCTACACCTTC.

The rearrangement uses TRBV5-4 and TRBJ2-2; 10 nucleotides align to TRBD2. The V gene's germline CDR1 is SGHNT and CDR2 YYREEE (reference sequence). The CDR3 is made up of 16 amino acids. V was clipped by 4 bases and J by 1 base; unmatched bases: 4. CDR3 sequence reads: CASSKLAGVNTGELFF. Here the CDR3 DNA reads TGTGCCAGCAGCAAGCTAGCGGGGGTGAACACCGGGGAGCTGTTTTTT.

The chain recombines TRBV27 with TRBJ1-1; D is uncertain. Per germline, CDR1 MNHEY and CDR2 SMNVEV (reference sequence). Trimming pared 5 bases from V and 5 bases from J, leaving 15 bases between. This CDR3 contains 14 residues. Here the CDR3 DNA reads TGTGCCAGCAGTCCCACTCCCTGGTATACTGAAGCTTTCTTT. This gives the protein CASSPTPWYTEAFF.